This entry lists 10 T cell receptor beta chains sequenced from one sample in a study of CD8 T cells in ankylosing spondylitis. TCRdb reprocessed the 5' RACE reads via MiXCR and lists one record per CDR3 protein. The table shows around 230,000 distinct CDR3 sequences, with under 8.5% occurring only once. Sequenced sample: blood, either unsorted or a sorted T cell fraction (not recorded which). All receptors come from a female donor with ankylosing spondylitis or in good health (not recorded which).

This clonotype was recorded at least ten times. The chain links TRBV12-3 or TRBV12-4 to TRBJ2-1, with 11 bases matching TRBD2. With V trimmed by 0 bases and J by 12 bases, 10 bases remained unmatched. The CDR3 has 16 residues. The chain's CDR3 is CASSLALTSGSAGQFF. The CDR3 DNA reads TGTGCCAGCAGTTTAGCGCTTACTAGCGGGAGCGCTGGGCAGTTCTTC.

This clonotype was picked up many times. The V gene is TRBV20-1, the J gene TRBJ2-5; 7 bases are shared with TRBD2. Germline trimming cut 3 bases from V and 7 bases from J; bases unmatched to any gene: 11. The V gene's germline CDR1 is DFQATT and CDR2 SNEGSKA (reference sequence). CDR3 length: 14 amino acids. This chain's CDR3 is CSASEGGLRGTQYF. The DNA for the CDR3 is TGCAGTGCTAGCGAGGGAGGGCTTCGCGGGACCCAGTACTTC.

This clonotype was picked up a small number of times. CDR3 in amino acids: CSAPVAGEQFF. DNA for the CDR3: TGCAGTGCTCCAGTAGCTGGTGAGCAGTTCTTC. The genes are TRBV20-1 and TRBJ2-1; no firm D call. V was cut by 5 bases and J by 9 bases, with 11 bases left in between. Germline V lookup: CDR1 DFQATT, CDR2 SNEGSKA (reference sequence). There are 11 residues in the CDR3.

The V gene is TRBV5-6, the J gene TRBJ1-2; the D is unclear. V shed 2 bases and J shed 4 bases, with 12 bases lying between them. Germline loops: CDR1 SGHDT, CDR2 YYEEEE. CDR3 length: 14 amino acids. The CDR3 here is CASSFRPLCYGYTF. The DNA for the CDR3 is TGTGCCAGCAGCTTCAGGCCCCTCTGCTATGGCTACACCTTC.

This clonotype has a count of ten or more. The chain has TRBV29-1 and TRBJ2-1; 7 bases map to TRBD1. The V gene's germline CDR1 is SQVTM and CDR2 ANQGSEA. This CDR3 is 11 amino acids long. V gave up 7 bases and J gave up 7 bases; unmatched junction bases: 4. The CDR3 loop is CSATGLNEQFF. Written as DNA, the CDR3 is TGCAGCGCGACAGGGTTAAATGAGCAGTTCTTC.

In this sample, this clonotype turned up a few times. V is TRBV6-5 and J is TRBJ1-1; unclear D gene. V was trimmed by 0 bases and J by 1 base, leaving 9 bases between them. Germline assignment: CDR1 MNHEY and CDR2 SVGAGI. The CDR3 is made up of 15 amino acids. CDR3 nucleotide sequence: TGTGCCAGCAGTTACTCGAGACCTCGGAACACTGAAGCTTTCTTT. Encoded protein: CASSYSRPRNTEAFF.

In its sample, this clonotype was seen many times. This CDR3 reads CAISAYQEGGAKNIQYF. The CDR3 nucleotides read TGTGCCATCAGTGCGTACCAGGAGGGAGGGGCCAAAAACATTCAGTACTTC. The chain joins TRBV10-3 to TRBJ2-4; 7 bases agree with TRBD2. The CDR3 extends over 17 amino acids. V dropped 4 bases and J dropped 1; count of bases not matched to a gene: 10. Germline V gives CDR1 ENHRY, CDR2 SYGVKD.

This clonotype was seen repeatedly, ten times or more. This CDR3 is CASSYSIPDEQYF. DNA of the CDR3: TGTGCCAGCAGTTACTCGATTCCGGACGAGCAGTACTTC. The chain uses TRBV6-2 or TRBV6-3 and TRBJ2-7, with unresolved D. Germline-derived CDR1 and CDR2 are MNHEY and SVGEGT. V was pared by 0 bases and J by 5 bases, with 8 bases between. This CDR3 is built from 13 residues.

This clonotype was found many times. The CDR3 DNA reads as TGCGCCAGCAGCTTGGATGCGGGCGGGGAGCTGTTTTTT. As protein: CASSLDAGGELFF. The V gene is TRBV5-1, the J gene TRBJ2-2; possible D gene TRBD2, 5 bases. V was shortened by 0 bases and J by 7 bases, with 7 bases between the two germline ends. The CDR3 is 13 residues long. Looked up from germline, CDR1 is SGHRS and CDR2 is YFSETQ.

The chain joins TRBV19 to TRBJ2-1, with 13 bases aligning to TRBD2. V shed 4 bases and J 7 bases; nucleotides not matched to a gene: 10. The germline gives CDR1 LNHDA, CDR2 SQIVND (reference sequence). CDR3 size: 17 residues. CDR3 nucleotide sequence: TGTGCCAGTAGTAGATTGAGGACTAGCGGGAGTTATAATGAGCAGTTCTTC. Its protein product is CASSRLRTSGSYNEQFF.